The 20 T cell receptor beta chains listed next were all sequenced from one sample in a study of shared clonotypes between healthy human individuals. Repertoires were generated with immunoSEQ multiplex PCR, while TCRdb's copy carries only in-frame clones and drops some. The sample holds approximately 640,000 clones, 90% seen once. The sample comprised memory CD8+ T cells from PBMCs. Subset here: CD45RO+ cells pooled with CCR7-negative TemRA cells. The receptor set was obtained from a man between 18 and 29 years old in good health. Some clones in this sample may be carry-over from other donors' samples.

The CDR3 nucleotides read TGTGCCAGCAGCTTGGTCAGGAGGCTCCCCGGGGAGCTGTTTTTT. Translated, it gives CASSLVRRLPGELFF. The chain links TRBV5-8 to TRBJ2-2, with D maybe TRBD2 (5 bases). From germline, CDR1 is SGHTS and CDR2 YDEGEE. Trimming left V 0 bases short and J 6 bases short, with 12 bases between. The CDR3 extends over 15 amino acids.

The chain uses TRBV29-1 and TRBJ2-1; D assignment may be TRBD1 or TRBD2 (5 bases each). V shed 2 bases and J shed 5 bases, with 19 bases lying between them. The V gene's germline CDR1 is SQVTM and CDR2 ANQGSEA. The CDR3 has 16 amino acids. CDR3 nucleotide sequence: TGCAGCGTTGAATTAAGAGGGGCGAGAATGAACAATGAGCAGTTCTTC. Its protein product is CSVELRGARMNNEQFF.

The CDR3 loop is CSVKGAGGEKLFF. For the CDR3, the DNA is TGCAGCGTAAAGGGGGCAGGGGGTGAAAAACTGTTTTTT. This chain joins TRBV29-1 and TRBJ1-4, with 7 bases identical to TRBD1. CDR1 is SQVTM and CDR2 is ANQGSEA in the germline V gene. The CDR3 extends over 13 amino acids. Losses at the gene ends were 6 bases for V and 7 bases for J; bases not matched to a gene: 8.

The chain uses TRBV5-6 and TRBJ2-5; 9 bases are a match to TRBD2. The CDR3 spans 15 residues. The ends lost 0 bases at V and 6 bases at J; junction bases unmatched: 6. Germline values: CDR1 SGHDT, CDR2 YYEEEE. This chain's CDR3 is CASSLGGLASQTQYF. As DNA, the CDR3 is TGTGCCAGCAGCTTGGGGGGACTAGCATCCCAGACCCAGTACTTC.

This chain joins TRBV2 and TRBJ2-1, with 12 bases identical to TRBD2. The length of the CDR3 is 18 residues. The trim removed 7 bases at V and 1 base at J, leaving 11 bases unmatched. Germline CDR1 and CDR2: SNHLY and FYNNEI. CDR3 sequence reads: CASKSRLAGVDSYNEQFF. CDR3 DNA sequence: TGTGCCAGCAAGAGCAGACTAGCGGGAGTAGATTCCTACAATGAGCAGTTCTTC. Complete variable domain (other parts from reference TRBV2 and TRBJ2-1): EPEVTQTPSHQVTQMGQEVILRCVPISNHLYFYWYRQILGQKVEFLVSFYNNEISEKSEIFDDQFSVERPDGSNFTLKIRSTKLEDSAMYFCASKSRLAGVDSYNEQFFGPGTRLTVL.

The V gene is TRBV11-2, the J gene TRBJ2-3; D possibly matches TRBD1 or TRBD2 (5 bases each). V was cut by 5 bases and J by 7 bases, with 19 bases left in between. CDR3 length equals 15 residues. The germline CDR1 and CDR2 sequences are SGHAT and FQNNGV. CDR3 amino acids: CASSGRVRGPYTQYF. The CDR3 region has the DNA TGTGCCAGCAGCGGCAGGGTTCGGGGCCCTTATACGCAGTATTTT.

The V gene is TRBV28, the J gene TRBJ1-4; weak D call: TRBD1 (5 bases). The V and J ends lost 6 bases and 0 bases respectively, with 20 bases between them. The CDR3 totals 18 residues. CDR1 MDHEN and CDR2 SYDVKM come from the germline V gene. CDR3 sequence: CASRQTAAPATTNEKLFF. The DNA for the CDR3 is TGTGCCAGCAGGCAGACAGCCGCCCCCGCTACAACTAATGAAAAACTGTTTTTT.

The chain carries TRBV7-9 and TRBJ2-7; TRBD2 matches 10 bases. The CDR3 runs 15 residues. CDR1 SEHNR and CDR2 FQNEAQ come from the germline V gene (reference sequence). With V trimmed by 5 bases and J by 5 bases, 9 bases remained unmatched. The CDR3, as DNA: TGTGCCAGCAGCGCACCCGGGACTAGCGTCCACGAGCAGTACTTC. Protein sequence: CASSAPGTSVHEQYF.

The V and J genes are TRBV27 and TRBJ2-7; unclear D gene. This CDR3 has 12 amino acids. CDR1 is MNHEY and CDR2 is SMNVEV in the germline V gene (reference sequence). Trimming removed 8 bases at V and 0 bases at J, with 8 bases between. This chain's CDR3 is CASGVGSYEQYF. CDR3 in DNA: TGTGCCAGCGGGGTCGGCTCCTACGAGCAGTACTTC.

This chain links TRBV5-1 with TRBJ1-2; 8 nucleotides line up with TRBD1. V was pared by 5 bases and J by 3 bases, with 6 bases of the junction left unmatched. This CDR3 has 14 amino acids. Germline CDR1 reads SGHRS; CDR2 reads YFSETQ. CDR3 amino acids: CASRQDRGDYGYTF. CDR3 coding DNA: TGCGCCAGCAGGCAAGACAGGGGAGACTATGGCTACACCTTC.

This chain connects TRBV6-1 to TRBJ2-7, with D possibly being TRBD1 (6 bases). Trimming removed 6 bases from V and 5 bases from J, with 8 bases in between. The CDR3 runs to 11 residues. Germline V CDR1 and CDR2: MNHNS, SASEGT. The chain's CDR3 is CASRTGHEQYF. The CDR3 DNA reads TGTGCCAGCAGGACAGGACACGAGCAGTACTTC.

This clone came up once. The chain combines TRBV7-8 with TRBJ1-3; D is uncertain. Trimming left V 7 bases short and J 0 bases short, with 16 bases between. The germline V gene has CDR1 SGHVS and CDR2 FQNEAQ. The CDR3 has 16 amino acids. CDR3 DNA sequence: TGTGCCAGCACCATAAGACCCCCCGTCTCTGGAAACACCATATATTTT. Translating it yields CASTIRPPVSGNTIYF. The whole variable domain, filled in from reference TRBV7-8 and TRBJ1-3, reads GAGVSQSPRYKVAKRGQDVALRCDPISGHVSLFWYQQALGQGPEFLTYFQNEAQLDKSGLPSDRFFAERPEGSVSTLKIQRTQQEDSAVYLCASTIRPPVSGNTIYFGEGSWLTVV.

This chain links TRBV5-1 with TRBJ2-7, with D maybe TRBD1 (6 bases). Trimming removed 3 bases at V and 2 bases at J, with 15 bases between. Germline assignment: CDR1 SGHRS and CDR2 YFSETQ. This CDR3 has 15 amino acids. As DNA, the CDR3 is TGCGCCAGCAGCTCCCGGGACACGAGGACCTACGAGCAGTACTTC. This codes for CASSSRDTRTYEQYF.

The chain recombines TRBV7-2 with TRBJ2-3; D might be TRBD1 (5 bases). The CDR3 has 15 amino acids. Germline V gene sequence: CDR1 SGHTA, CDR2 FQGNSA. Trimming pared 1 base from V and 2 bases from J, leaving 10 bases between. In DNA, the CDR3 is TGTGCCAGCAGCTTAGGGGGCTACCCCACAGATACGCAGTATTTT. This gives the protein CASSLGGYPTDTQYF.

The genes are TRBV9 and TRBJ1-3; D gene ambiguous. V shed 0 bases and J shed 2 bases, with 9 bases lying between them. The CDR3 totals 15 residues. The germline V gene encodes CDR1 SGDLS and CDR2 YYNGEE. CDR3 residues: CASSVGVRPGNTIYF. The CDR3 bases are TGTGCCAGCAGCGTAGGGGTCCGGCCTGGAAACACCATATATTTT.

The V and J genes are TRBV27 and TRBJ2-7; tentatively, D is TRBD2 (6 bases). The germline V gene encodes CDR1 MNHEY and CDR2 SMNVEV (reference sequence). The V gene lost 3 bases and the J gene lost 2 bases, with 14 bases spanning the gap. The CDR3 runs to 15 residues. CDR3 protein: CASSFGRDSTYEQYF. CDR3 DNA sequence: TGTGCCAGCAGTTTTGGCCGGGACTCCACCTACGAGCAGTACTTC.

The chain uses TRBV27 and TRBJ1-6; the match to TRBD1 covers 9 bases. Germline CDR1 is MNHEY and CDR2 is SMNVEV (reference sequence). The V and J ends lost 8 bases and 9 bases, in that order; junction bases with no gene match: 17. There are 17 residues in the CDR3. The CDR3 DNA is TGTGCCAGCCGTCCCGGGACAGGGAATATTCGGGGTTCACCCCTCCACTTT. Amino acids: CASRPGTGNIRGSPLHF.

Details on this clone: The same CDR3 is also encoded by other DNA sequences in this sample. The chain links TRBV27 to TRBJ1-1, with no clear D. This CDR3 has 14 residues. V lost 1 base to trimming and J lost 1 base, with 7 bases between them. CDR1 is MNHEY, CDR2 SMNVEV, per germline (reference sequence). The CDR3 loop is CASSLWPRNTEAFF. For the CDR3, the DNA is TGTGCCAGCAGTTTATGGCCGCGGAACACTGAAGCTTTCTTT.

The chain uses TRBV7-8 and TRBJ2-7, with D possibly called TRBD1 or TRBD2 (5 bases each). V dropped 3 bases and J dropped 2 bases, with 14 bases sitting between them. CDR3 length equals 15 residues. Germline V gene sequence: CDR1 SGHVS, CDR2 FQNEAQ. CDR3 DNA: TGTGCCAGCAGCTTGAACCGGGACGTGCCCTACGAGCAGTACTTC. This translates into CASSLNRDVPYEQYF.

The chain has TRBV5-6 and TRBJ2-1; tentative D call: TRBD1 (5 bases). Between the trimmed V and J ends, which lost 5 bases and 0 bases, there was a span of 12 bases. This CDR3 region has 15 residues. Germline-derived CDR1 and CDR2 are SGHDT and YYEEEE. Here the CDR3 reads CASRGPTSSYNEQFF. The CDR3 DNA is TGTGCCAGCAGGGGGCCGACCAGCTCCTACAATGAGCAGTTCTTC.